This T cell receptor (beta chain) came from a study of blood T cell repertoires in COVID-19. Study-level information: T cells, B-cell-depleted T cells, or PBMCs supplied cDNA or gDNA.

This CDR3 is built from 12 residues. Germline-derived CDR1 and CDR2 are MNHEY and SMNVEV (reference sequence). Trimming took off 5 bases at V and 3 bases at J, with 6 bases between the two ends. This table comes from immunoSEQ multiplex PCR, and its TCRdb copy is limited to in-frame clones, with some not included. Here the sample spans hundreds of thousands of clones, around 90% being singletons. Sequencing was done on a sample of peripheral blood. The origin of this receptor is a human donor in a cohort sampled during active COVID-19. The chain has TRBV27 and TRBJ2-3; no definite D call. The CDR3 DNA sequence: TGTGCCAGCAGTCCGTTTACAGATACGCAGTATTTT. Translated, it gives CASSPFTDTQYF.